The 10 T cell receptor beta chains reported below all come from one sample, sequenced in a study of blood T cell repertoires in COVID-19. The table came from immunoSEQ multiplex PCR; TCRdb's copy has only in-frame clones and leaves some out. The repertoire has 350,000 to 450,000 clones, over 85% of them found once; the top ten carry about 1.8%. The sample consisted of PBMCs or T cells enriched from blood (not recorded which). The source of these receptors is a woman in her twenties or thirties who had recovered from COVID-19.

This rearrangement joins TRBV2 to TRBJ2-7; 8 nucleotides match TRBD1. Germline V gene data show CDR1 as SNHLY and CDR2 as FYNNEI. Trimming cost V 4 bases and J 6 bases; bases outside gene matches: 5. This CDR3 is built from 13 residues. CDR3 sequence: CASSGTGSTEQYF. The CDR3 DNA is TGTGCCAGCAGTGGGACAGGGTCGACCGAGCAGTACTTC.

The chain employs TRBV4-1 and TRBJ2-1; 7 nucleotides match TRBD2. The CDR3 sequence is 15 residues long. With 0 bases clipped from V and 7 bases from J, the junction kept 6 bases outside the gene matches. CDR1 and CDR2 from the germline V gene are MGHRA and YSYEKL. CDR3: CASSQDAGDSNEQFF. For the CDR3, the DNA is TGCGCCAGCAGCCAAGATGCGGGGGACTCGAATGAGCAGTTCTTC.

This clone occurred once. The chain combines TRBV11-2 with TRBJ2-3, with D hard to call. V lost 2 bases and J lost 4, with 7 bases in between. The CDR3 consists of 13 residues. The germline gives CDR1 SGHAT, CDR2 FQNNGV. CDR3 region: CASSLIPSDTQYF. The CDR3 DNA follows: TGTGCCAGCAGCTTAATCCCCTCAGATACGCAGTATTTT.

In nucleotides, the CDR3 is TGTGCCAGCAGCCCCTTCGCGGAGTCCGATGAAAAACTGTTTTTT. Its protein product is CASSPFAESDEKLFF. This chain connects TRBV6-5 to TRBJ1-4, with D hard to call. V lost 6 bases and J 6 bases, leaving 17 bases between the germline ends. This CDR3 is built from 15 residues. Per the germline V gene, CDR1 is MNHEY and CDR2 is SVGAGI.

This clone was seen once. DNA for the CDR3: TGTGCCTGGAGTAGACAGTTCAAAGAGACCCAGTACTTC. Encoded protein: CAWSRQFKETQYF. The V call is TRBV30, the J call TRBJ2-5; possible D gene TRBD1, 5 bases. V dropped 2 bases and J dropped 3 bases, with 10 bases sitting between them. CDR3 size: 13 residues. Germline CDR1 is GTSNPN and CDR2 is SVGIG (reference sequence).

The chain couples TRBV4-2 to TRBJ1-4; 7 positions agree with TRBD1. Germline-derived CDR1 and CDR2 are LGHNA and YNFKEQ. With V trimmed by 0 bases and J by 6 bases, 4 bases remained unmatched. CDR3 length: 15 amino acids. CDR3 sequence (DNA): TGTGCCAGCAGCCAAGAGGGACAGCCCGATGAAAAACTGTTTTTT. It specifies CASSQEGQPDEKLFF.

The chain uses TRBV5-5 and TRBJ1-1; D unclear. Germline values: CDR1 SGHKS, CDR2 YYEKEE (reference sequence). The CDR3 sequence is 13 residues long. Trimming pared 0 bases from V and 11 bases from J, leaving 14 bases between. CDR3 in DNA: TGTGCCAGCAGCTTGGGCGGAAGGCCTTTTGCTTTCTTT. Its translation is CASSLGGRPFAFF.

The chain recombines TRBV28 with TRBJ1-5; TRBD1 matches at 7 bases. The CDR3 runs 16 residues. Germline V gives CDR1 MDHEN, CDR2 SYDVKM. V was pared by 5 bases and J by 5 bases, with 12 bases of the junction left unmatched. The CDR3 here is CASSRAGTAKDQPQHF. DNA of the CDR3: TGTGCCAGCAGTAGAGCCGGGACAGCCAAAGATCAGCCCCAGCATTTT.

In DNA, the CDR3 is TGTGCCAGCAGTGAGCAGGGTCGAATACCCTCCTACGAGCAGTACTTC. This sequence encodes CASSEQGRIPSYEQYF. The rearrangement uses TRBV6-1 and TRBJ2-7, with TRBD1 as a possible D gene (5 bases). V lost 3 bases and J lost 0, with 15 bases in between. The CDR3 totals 16 residues. The germline CDR1 and CDR2 sequences are MNHNS and SASEGT.

This rearrangement joins TRBV7-9 to TRBJ2-1; 13 nucleotides align to TRBD2. CDR1 and CDR2 from the germline V gene are SEHNR and FQNEAQ (reference sequence). The junction had 10 bases not matched to a gene; V was cut back by 8 bases and J by 9 bases. The CDR3 contains 15 residues. This CDR3 is CASELAGGPGIEQFF. CDR3 sequence (DNA): TGTGCCAGCGAACTAGCGGGAGGGCCTGGGATTGAGCAGTTCTTC.